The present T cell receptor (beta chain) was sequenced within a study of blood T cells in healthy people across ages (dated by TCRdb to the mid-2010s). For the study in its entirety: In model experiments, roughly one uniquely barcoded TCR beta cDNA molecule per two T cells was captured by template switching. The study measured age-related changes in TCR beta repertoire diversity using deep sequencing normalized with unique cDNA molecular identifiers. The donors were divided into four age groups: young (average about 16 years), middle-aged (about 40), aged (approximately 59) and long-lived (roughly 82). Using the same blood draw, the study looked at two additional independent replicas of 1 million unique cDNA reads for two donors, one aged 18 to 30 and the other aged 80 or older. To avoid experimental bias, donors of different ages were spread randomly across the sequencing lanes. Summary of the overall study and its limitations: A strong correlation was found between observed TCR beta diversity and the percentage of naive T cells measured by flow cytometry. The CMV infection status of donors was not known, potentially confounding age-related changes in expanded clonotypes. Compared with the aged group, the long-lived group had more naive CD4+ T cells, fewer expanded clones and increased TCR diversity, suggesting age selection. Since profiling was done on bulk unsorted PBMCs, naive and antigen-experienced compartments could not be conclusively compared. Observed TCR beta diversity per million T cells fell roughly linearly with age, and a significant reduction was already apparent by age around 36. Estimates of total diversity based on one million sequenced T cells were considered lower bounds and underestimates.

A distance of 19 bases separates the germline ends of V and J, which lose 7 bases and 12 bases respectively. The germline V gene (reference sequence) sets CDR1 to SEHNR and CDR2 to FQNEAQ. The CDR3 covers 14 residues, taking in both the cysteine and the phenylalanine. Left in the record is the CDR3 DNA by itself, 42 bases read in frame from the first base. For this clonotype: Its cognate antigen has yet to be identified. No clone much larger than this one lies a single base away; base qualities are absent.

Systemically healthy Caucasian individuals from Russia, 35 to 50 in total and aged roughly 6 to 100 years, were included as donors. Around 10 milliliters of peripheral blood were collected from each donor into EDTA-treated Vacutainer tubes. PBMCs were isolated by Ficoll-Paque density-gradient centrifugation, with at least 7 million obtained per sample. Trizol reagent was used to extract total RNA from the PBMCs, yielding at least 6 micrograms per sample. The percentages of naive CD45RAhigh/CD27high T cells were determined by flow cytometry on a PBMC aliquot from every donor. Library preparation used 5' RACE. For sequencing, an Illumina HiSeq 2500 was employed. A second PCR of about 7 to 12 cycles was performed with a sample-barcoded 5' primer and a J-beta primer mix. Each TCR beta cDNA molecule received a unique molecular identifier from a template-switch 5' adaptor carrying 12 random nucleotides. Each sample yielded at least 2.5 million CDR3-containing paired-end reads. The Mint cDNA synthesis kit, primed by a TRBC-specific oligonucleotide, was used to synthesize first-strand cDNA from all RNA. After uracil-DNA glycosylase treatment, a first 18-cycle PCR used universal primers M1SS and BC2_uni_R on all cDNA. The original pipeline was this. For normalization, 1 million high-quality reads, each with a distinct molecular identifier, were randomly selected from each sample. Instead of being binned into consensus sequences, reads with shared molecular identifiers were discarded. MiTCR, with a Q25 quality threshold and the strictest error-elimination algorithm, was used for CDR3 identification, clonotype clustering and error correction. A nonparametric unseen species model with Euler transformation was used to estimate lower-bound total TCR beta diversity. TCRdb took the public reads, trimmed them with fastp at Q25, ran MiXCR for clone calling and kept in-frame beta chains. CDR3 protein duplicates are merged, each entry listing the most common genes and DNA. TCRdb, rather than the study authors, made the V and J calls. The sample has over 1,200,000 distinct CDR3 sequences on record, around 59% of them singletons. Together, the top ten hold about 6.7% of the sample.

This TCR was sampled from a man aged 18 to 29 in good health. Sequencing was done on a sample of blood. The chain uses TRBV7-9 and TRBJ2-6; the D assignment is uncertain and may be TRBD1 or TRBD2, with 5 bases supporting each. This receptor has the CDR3 CASTVIGTIPVLTF. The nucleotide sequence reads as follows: TGTGCCAGCACTGTGATCGGGACCATTCCCGTCCTGACTTTC.